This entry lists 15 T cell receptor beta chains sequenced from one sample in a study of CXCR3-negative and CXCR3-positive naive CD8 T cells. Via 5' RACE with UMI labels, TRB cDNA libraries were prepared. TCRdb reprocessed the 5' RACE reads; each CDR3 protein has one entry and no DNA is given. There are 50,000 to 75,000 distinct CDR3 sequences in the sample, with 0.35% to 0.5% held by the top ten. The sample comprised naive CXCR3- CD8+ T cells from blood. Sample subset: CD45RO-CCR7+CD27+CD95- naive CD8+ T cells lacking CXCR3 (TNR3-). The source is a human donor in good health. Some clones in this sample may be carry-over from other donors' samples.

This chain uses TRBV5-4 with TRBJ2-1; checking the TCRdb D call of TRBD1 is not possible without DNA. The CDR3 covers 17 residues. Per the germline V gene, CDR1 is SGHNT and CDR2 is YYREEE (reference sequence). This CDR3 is CASSRDRGLDPDNEQFF.

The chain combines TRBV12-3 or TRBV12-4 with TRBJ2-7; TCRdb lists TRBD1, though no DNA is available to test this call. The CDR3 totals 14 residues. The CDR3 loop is CASTESGQSYEQYF.

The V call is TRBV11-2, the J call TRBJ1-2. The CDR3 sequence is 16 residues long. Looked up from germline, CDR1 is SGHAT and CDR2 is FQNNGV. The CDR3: CASSPSPLLLNYGYTF.

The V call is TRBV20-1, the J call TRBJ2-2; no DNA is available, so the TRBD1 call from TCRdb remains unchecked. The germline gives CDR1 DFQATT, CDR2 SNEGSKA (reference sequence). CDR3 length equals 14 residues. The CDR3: CSAFSRSRVGEQFF.

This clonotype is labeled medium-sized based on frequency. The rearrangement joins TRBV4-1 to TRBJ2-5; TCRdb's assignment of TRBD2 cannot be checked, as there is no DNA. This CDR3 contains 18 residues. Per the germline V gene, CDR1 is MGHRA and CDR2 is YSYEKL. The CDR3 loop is CASSQGLSLGGGRETQYF.

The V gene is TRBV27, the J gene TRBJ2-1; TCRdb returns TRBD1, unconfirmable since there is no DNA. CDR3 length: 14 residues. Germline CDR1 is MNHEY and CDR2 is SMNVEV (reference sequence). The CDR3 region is CASSPGTAYNEQFF.

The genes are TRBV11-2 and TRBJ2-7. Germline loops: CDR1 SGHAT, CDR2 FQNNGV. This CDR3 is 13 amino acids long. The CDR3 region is CASSLDGIDEQYF.

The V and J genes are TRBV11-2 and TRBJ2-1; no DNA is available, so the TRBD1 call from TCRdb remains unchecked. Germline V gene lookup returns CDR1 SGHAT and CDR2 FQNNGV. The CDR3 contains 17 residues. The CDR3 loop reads CASSLAVRDGAYNEQFF.

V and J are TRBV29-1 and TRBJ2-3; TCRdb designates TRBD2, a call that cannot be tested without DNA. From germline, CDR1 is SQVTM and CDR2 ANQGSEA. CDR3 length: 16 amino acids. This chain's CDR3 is CSVEDPTSGGWDTQYF.

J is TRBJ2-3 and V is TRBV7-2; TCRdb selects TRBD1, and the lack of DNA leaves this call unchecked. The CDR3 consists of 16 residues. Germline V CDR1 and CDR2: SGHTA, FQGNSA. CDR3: CASSLVPDSLTDTQYF. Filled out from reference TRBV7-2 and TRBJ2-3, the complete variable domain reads GAGVSQSPSNKVTEKGKDVELRCDPISGHTALYWYRQSLGQGLEFLIYFQGNSAPDKSGLPSDRFSAERTGGSVSTLTIQRTQQEDSAVYLCASSLVPDSLTDTQYFGPGTRLTVL.

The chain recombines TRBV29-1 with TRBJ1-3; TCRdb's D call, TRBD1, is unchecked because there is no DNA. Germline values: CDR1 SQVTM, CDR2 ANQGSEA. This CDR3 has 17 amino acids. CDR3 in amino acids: CSVEDSWDREYGNTIYF.

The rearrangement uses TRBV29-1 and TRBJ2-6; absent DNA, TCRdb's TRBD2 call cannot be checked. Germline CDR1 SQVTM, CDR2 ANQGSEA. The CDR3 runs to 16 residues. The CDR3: CSVGGGVVSGANVLTF. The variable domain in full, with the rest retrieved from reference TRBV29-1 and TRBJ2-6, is SAVISQKPSRDICQRGTSLTIQCQVDSQVTMMFWYRQQPGQSLTLIATANQGSEATYESGFVIDKFPISRPNLTFSTLTVSNMSPEDSSIYLCSVGGGVVSGANVLTFGAGSRLTVL.

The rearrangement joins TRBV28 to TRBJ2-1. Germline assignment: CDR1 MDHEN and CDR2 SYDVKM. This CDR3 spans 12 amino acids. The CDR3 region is CASSFGDNEQFF.

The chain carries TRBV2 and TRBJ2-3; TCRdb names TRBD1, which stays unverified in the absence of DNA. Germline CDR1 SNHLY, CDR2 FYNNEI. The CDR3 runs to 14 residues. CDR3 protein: CASRWTDDSDTQYF.

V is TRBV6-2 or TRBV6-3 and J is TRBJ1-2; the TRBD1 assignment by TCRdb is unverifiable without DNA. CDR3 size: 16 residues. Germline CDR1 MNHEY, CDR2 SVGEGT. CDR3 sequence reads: CASSYSRDSPTYGYTF.